This passage covers 5 T cell receptor beta chains from one sample sequenced in a study of blood T cell repertoires in COVID-19. Produced via immunoSEQ multiplex PCR; TCRdb's table is partial and in-frame only. The data show under 300,000 clones, around nine tenths seen once. Specimen: peripheral blood. Every receptor here comes from a man in his fifties or sixties with acute or convalescent COVID-19.

The gene calls are TRBV27 and TRBJ2-1; the match to TRBD1 covers 7 bases. J was trimmed by 3 bases and V by 8 bases; bases with no gene match: 7. This CDR3 region has 14 residues. Germline V gives CDR1 MNHEY, CDR2 SMNVEV (reference sequence). CDR3 DNA: TGTGCCAGCGCCAGGACAGGCGACTACAATGAGCAGTTCTTC. Translating gives CASARTGDYNEQFF.

A few counts support this clone. In nucleotides, the CDR3 is TGTGCCAGCAGCCAAGATGTGGGGGGATACTCTGGAAACACCATATATTTT. This gives the protein CASSQDVGGYSGNTIYF. The rearrangement links TRBV3-1 (or the pseudogene TRBV3-2) to TRBJ1-3, with D tentatively TRBD1 (5 bases). Trimming shortened V by 0 bases and J by 0 bases, and 12 bases separated the two germline ends. CDR1 LGHDT and CDR2 YNNKEL come from the germline V gene (reference sequence). The CDR3 totals 17 residues.

The V and J genes are TRBV29-1 and TRBJ1-2, with 7 bases matching TRBD1. Germline V gene data show CDR1 as SQVTM and CDR2 as ANQGSEA. The CDR3 sequence is 14 residues long. Trimming at V came to 6 bases and at J to 2 bases, leaving 9 bases not matched to a gene. CDR3 sequence (DNA): TGCAGCGTGGCCGGGACAGACTCAAACTATGGCTACACCTTC. Protein product: CSVAGTDSNYGYTF.

As regards this clone: This sample also contains other DNA sequences that code for the same CDR3. The chain joins TRBV29-1 to TRBJ1-3; 9 bases align to TRBD1. The CDR3 runs to 14 residues. The germline V gene encodes CDR1 SQVTM and CDR2 ANQGSEA. V shed 5 bases, J shed 6 bases, and the junction held 8 bases outside the gene matches. The CDR3 bases are TGCAGCGTTTTGACAGGGGGTTTGGAAAACACCATATATTTT. Translating gives CSVLTGGLENTIYF.

This chain links TRBV27 with TRBJ2-5; no clear D gene. Trimming took off 3 bases at V and 6 bases at J, with 20 bases between the two ends. Germline CDR1 reads MNHEY; CDR2 reads SMNVEV (reference sequence). This CDR3 comprises 16 residues. CDR3 sequence reads: CASSFIMQSGRKTQYF. CDR3 nucleotides: TGTGCCAGCAGTTTCATAATGCAATCAGGTCGGAAGACCCAGTACTTC.